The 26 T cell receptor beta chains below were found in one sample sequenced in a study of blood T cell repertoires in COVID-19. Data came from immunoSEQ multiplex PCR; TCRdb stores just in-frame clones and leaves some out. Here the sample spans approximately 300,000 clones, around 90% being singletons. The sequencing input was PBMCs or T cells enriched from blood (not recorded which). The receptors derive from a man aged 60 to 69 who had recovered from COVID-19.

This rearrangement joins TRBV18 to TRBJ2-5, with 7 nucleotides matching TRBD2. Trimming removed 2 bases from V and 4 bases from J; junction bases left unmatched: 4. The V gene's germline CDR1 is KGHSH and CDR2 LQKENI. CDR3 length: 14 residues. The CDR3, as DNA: TGTGCCAGCTCACCATCGACTAGCCGAGAGACCCAGTACTTC. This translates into CASSPSTSRETQYF.

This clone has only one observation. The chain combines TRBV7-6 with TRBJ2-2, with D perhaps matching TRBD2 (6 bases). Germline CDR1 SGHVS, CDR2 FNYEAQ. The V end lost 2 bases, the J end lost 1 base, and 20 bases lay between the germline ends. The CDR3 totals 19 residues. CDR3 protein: CASSLLWTKGWENTGELFF. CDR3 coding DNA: TGTGCCAGCAGCTTATTGTGGACTAAAGGGTGGGAGAACACCGGGGAGCTGTTTTTT.

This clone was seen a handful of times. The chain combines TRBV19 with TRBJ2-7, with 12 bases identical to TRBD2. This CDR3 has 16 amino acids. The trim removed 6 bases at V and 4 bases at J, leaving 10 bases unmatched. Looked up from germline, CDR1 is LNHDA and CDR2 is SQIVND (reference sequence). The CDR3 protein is CASSRIGGTSGYEQYF. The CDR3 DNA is TGTGCCAGTAGCCGTATAGGTGGGACTAGCGGGTACGAGCAGTACTTC.

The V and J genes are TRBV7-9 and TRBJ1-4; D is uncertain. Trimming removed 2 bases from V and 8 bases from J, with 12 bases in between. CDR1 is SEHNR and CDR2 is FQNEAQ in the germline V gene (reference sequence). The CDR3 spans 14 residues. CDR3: CASSLSTVREKLFF. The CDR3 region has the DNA TGTGCCAGCAGCTTAAGTACGGTGAGAGAAAAACTGTTTTTT. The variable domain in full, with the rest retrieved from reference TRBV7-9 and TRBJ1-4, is DTGVSQNPRHKITKRGQNVTFRCDPISEHNRLYWYRQTLGQGPEFLTYFQNEAQLEKSRLLSDRFSAERPKGSFSTLEIQRTEQGDSAMYLCASSLSTVREKLFFGSGTQLSVL.

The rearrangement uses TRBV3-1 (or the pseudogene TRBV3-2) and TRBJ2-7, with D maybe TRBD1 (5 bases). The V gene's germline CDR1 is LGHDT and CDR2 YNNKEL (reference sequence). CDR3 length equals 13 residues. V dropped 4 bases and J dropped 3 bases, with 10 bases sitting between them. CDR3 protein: CASSREQVYEQYF. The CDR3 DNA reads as TGTGCCAGCAGCCGAGAACAGGTCTACGAGCAGTACTTC.

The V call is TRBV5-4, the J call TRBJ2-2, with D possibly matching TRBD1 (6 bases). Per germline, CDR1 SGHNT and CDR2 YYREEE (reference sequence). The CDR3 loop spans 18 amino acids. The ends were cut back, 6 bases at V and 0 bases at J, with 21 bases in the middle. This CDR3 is CASTLKPRWTANTGELFF. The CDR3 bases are TGTGCCAGCACTCTGAAACCGCGGTGGACAGCGAACACCGGGGAGCTGTTTTTT.

CDR3 sequence (DNA): TGTGCCAGCAGCGCGATCGGGACAGGGGGCGGAAGGAATGAGCAGTTCTTC. It is translated as CASSAIGTGGGRNEQFF. The chain carries TRBV11-2 and TRBJ2-1, with 12 bases fitting TRBD1. V lost 5 bases, J lost 7 bases, and 12 bases stayed unmatched. CDR1 is SGHAT and CDR2 is FQNNGV in the germline V gene. The CDR3 has 17 residues.

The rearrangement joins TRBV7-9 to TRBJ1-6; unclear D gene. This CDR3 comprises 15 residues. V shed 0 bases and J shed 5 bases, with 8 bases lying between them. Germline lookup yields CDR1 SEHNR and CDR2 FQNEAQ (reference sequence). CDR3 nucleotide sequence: TGTGCCAGCAGCTTAGCACAGAATGATAATTCACCCCTCCACTTT. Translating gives CASSLAQNDNSPLHF.

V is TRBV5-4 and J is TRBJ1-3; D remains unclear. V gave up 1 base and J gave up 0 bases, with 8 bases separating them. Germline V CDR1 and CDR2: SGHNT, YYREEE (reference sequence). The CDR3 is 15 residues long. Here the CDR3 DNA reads TGTGCCAGCAGCTTGCCGGGATACTCTGGAAACACCATATATTTT. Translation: CASSLPGYSGNTIYF.

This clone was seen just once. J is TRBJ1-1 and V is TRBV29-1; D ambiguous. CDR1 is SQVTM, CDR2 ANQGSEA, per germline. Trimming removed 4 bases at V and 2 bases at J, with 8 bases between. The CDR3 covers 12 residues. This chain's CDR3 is CSVASGNTEAFF. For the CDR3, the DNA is TGCAGCGTTGCTAGTGGAAACACTGAAGCTTTCTTT.

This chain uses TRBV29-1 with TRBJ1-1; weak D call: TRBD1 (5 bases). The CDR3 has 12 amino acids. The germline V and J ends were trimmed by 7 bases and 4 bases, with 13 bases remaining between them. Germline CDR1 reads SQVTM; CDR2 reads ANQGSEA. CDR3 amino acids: CSARGGGTEAFF. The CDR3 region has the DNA TGCAGCGCCCGGGGGGGAGGCACTGAAGCTTTCTTT.

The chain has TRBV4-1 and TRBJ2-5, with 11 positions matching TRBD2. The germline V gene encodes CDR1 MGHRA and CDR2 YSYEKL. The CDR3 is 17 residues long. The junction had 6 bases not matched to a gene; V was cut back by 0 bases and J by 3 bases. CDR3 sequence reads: CASSQDRKGLAEETQYF. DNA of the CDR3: TGCGCCAGCAGCCAAGATCGAAAGGGACTAGCGGAAGAGACCCAGTACTTC.

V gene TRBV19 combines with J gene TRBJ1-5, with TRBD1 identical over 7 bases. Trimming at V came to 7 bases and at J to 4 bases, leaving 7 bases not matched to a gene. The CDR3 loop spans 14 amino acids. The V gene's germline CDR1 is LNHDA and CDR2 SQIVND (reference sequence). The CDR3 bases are TGTGCCAGTAAGAGACAGGGAGATAATCAGCCCCAGCATTTT. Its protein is CASKRQGDNQPQHF.

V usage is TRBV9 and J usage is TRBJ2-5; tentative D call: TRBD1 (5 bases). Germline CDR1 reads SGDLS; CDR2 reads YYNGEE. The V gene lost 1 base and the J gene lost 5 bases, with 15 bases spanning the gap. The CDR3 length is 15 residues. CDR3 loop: CASSVLAGIMETQYF. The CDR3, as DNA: TGTGCCAGCAGCGTACTGGCAGGGATTATGGAGACCCAGTACTTC.

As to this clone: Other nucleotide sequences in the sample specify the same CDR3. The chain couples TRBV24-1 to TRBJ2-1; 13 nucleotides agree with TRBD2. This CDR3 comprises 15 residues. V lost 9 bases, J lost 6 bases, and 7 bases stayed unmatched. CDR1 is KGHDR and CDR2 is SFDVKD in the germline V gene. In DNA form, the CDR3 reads TGTGCCACCTCCGGCCGACTAGCGGGAGGCAATGAGCAGTTCTTC. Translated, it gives CATSGRLAGGNEQFF.

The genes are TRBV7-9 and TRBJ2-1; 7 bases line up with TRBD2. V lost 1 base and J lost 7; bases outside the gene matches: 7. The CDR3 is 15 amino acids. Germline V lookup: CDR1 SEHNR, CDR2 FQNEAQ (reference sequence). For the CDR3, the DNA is TGTGCCAGCAGCTTAGTGCGGGAGACTCTTAATGAGCAGTTCTTC. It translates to CASSLVRETLNEQFF.

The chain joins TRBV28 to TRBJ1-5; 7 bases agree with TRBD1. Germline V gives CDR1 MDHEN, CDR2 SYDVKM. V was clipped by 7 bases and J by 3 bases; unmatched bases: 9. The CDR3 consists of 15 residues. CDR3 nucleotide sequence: TGTGCCAGCACTGAACCGGGACAGATCAATCAGCCCCAGCATTTT. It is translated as CASTEPGQINQPQHF.

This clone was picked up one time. In DNA form, the CDR3 reads TGTGCCAGCAGTCCAGGGTCACAGTACCAAGAGACCCAGTACTTC. It specifies CASSPGSQYQETQYF. The chain couples TRBV7-9 to TRBJ2-5, with a weak D call TRBD1 (5 bases). Germline V CDR1 and CDR2: SEHNR, FQNEAQ (reference sequence). The CDR3 spans 15 residues. Trimming removed 6 bases from V and 0 bases from J, with 14 bases in between.

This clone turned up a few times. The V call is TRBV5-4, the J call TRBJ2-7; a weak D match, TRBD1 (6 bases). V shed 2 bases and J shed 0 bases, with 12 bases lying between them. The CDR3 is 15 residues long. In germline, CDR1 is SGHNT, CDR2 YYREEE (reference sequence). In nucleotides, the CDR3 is TGTGCCAGCAGCTTACAGGGACCAAGCTCCTACGAGCAGTACTTC. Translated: CASSLQGPSSYEQYF. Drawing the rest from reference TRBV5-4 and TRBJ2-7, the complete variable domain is ETGVTQSPTHLIKTRGQQVTLRCSSQSGHNTVSWYQQALGQGPQFIFQYYREEENGRGNFPPRFSGLQFPNYSSELNVNALELDDSALYLCASSLQGPSSYEQYFGPGTRLTVT.

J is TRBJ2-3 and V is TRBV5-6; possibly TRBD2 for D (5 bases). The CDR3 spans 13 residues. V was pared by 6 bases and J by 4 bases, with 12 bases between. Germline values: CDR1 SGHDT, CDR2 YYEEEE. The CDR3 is CASILAGADTQYF. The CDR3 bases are TGTGCCAGCATCCTGGCGGGCGCAGATACGCAGTATTTT.

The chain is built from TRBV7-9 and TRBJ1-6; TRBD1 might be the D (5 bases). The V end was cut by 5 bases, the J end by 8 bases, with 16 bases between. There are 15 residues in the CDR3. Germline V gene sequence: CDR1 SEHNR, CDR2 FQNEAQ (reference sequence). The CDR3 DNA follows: TGTGCCAGCAGCCTCGGGGAGGGAGGGGATTCACCCCTCCACTTT. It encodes CASSLGEGGDSPLHF. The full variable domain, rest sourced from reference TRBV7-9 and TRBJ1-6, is DTGVSQNPRHKITKRGQNVTFRCDPISEHNRLYWYRQTLGQGPEFLTYFQNEAQLEKSRLLSDRFSAERPKGSFSTLEIQRTEQGDSAMYLCASSLGEGGDSPLHFGNGTRLTVT.

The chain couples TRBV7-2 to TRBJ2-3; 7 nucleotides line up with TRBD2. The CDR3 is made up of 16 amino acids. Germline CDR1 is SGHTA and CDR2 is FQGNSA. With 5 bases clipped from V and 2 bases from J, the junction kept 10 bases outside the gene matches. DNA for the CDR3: TGTGCCAGCAGCCCCCGCGTTAGCGGGTACACAGATACGCAGTATTTT. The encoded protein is CASSPRVSGYTDTQYF. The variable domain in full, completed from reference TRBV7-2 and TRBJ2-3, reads GAGVSQSPSNKVTEKGKDVELRCDPISGHTALYWYRQSLGQGLEFLIYFQGNSAPDKSGLPSDRFSAERTGGSVSTLTIQRTQQEDSAVYLCASSPRVSGYTDTQYFGPGTRLTVL.

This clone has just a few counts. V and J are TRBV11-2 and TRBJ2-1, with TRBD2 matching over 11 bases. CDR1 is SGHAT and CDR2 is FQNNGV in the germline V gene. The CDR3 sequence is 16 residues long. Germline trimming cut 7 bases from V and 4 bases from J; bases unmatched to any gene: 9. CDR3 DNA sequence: TGTGCCAGCACCCAACAGGGACTAGCGGATTACAATGAGCAGTTCTTC. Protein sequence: CASTQQGLADYNEQFF.

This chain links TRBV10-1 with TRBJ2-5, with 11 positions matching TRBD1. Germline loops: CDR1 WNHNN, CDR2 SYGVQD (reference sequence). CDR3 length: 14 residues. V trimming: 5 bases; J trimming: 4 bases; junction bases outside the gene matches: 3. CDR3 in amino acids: CASSPGTGGETQYF. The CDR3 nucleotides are TGCGCCAGCAGTCCCGGGACAGGGGGAGAGACCCAGTACTTC.

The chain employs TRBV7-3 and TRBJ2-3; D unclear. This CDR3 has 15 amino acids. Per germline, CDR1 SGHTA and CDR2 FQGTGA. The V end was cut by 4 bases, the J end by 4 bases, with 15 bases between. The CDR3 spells CASSSTSVSADTQYF. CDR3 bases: TGTGCCAGCAGCTCGACGAGCGTTTCCGCAGATACGCAGTATTTT.

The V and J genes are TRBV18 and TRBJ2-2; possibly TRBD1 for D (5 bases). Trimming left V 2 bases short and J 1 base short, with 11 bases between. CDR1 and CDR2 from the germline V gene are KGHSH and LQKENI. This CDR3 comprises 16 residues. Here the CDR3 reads CASSPFRQGNTGELFF. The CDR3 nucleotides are TGTGCCAGCTCACCATTCAGGCAGGGGAACACCGGGGAGCTGTTTTTT.